A selection of T cell receptor beta chains follows, all from one sample in a study of beta chain features in type 1 diabetes. Method: immunoSEQ multiplex PCR; TCRdb's copy keeps in-frame clones and lacks some. The table has a few hundred thousand clones, roughly 13% seen once; the top ten hold 0.015% to 0.02%. Input material: naive CD4+ T cells from blood. The receptors were sampled from a young man with type 1 diabetes. CDR3s include the opening cysteine and the closing phenylalanine or tryptophan. The D gene is left open where the match is weak. Expanded clones are given a class, and other clones once, few, many or no size at all.

d_gene	abundance	v_gene	j_gene	CDR3aa	CDR3nt
NA	few	TRBV27	TRBJ2-4	CATKRGAKNIQYF	TGTGCCACCAAGAGGGGGGCCAAAAACATTCAGTACTTC
NA	few	TRBV7-9	TRBJ1-2	CASSLGHLGGGYTF	TGTGCCAGCAGCTTAGGCCACCTCGGGGGAGGCTACACCTTC
NA	few	TRBV25-1	TRBJ1-4	CASRATDKNEKLFF	TGTGCCAGCAGGGCGACAGATAAGAATGAAAAACTGTTTTTT
NA	few	TRBV11-2	TRBJ1-1	CASSLAEGTEAFF	TGTGCCAGCAGCTTAGCTGAGGGTACTGAAGCTTTCTTT
TRBD2	NA	TRBV11-2	TRBJ2-7	CASSLGLAGSYEQYF	TGTGCCAGCAGCTTGGGACTAGCGGGCTCCTACGAGCAGTACTTC
NA	few	TRBV9	TRBJ1-2	CASSGSMGGYTF	TGTGCCAGCAGCGGTAGTATGGGCGGCTACACCTTC
NA	few	TRBV6-5	TRBJ2-2	CASSPRTGELFF	TGTGCCAGCAGTCCCCGTACCGGGGAGCTGTTTTTT
NA	few	TRBV15	TRBJ1-5	CATSRDLTGKEPQHF	TGTGCCACCAGCAGAGATCTCACAGGTAAAGAGCCCCAGCATTTT
NA	few	TRBV2	TRBJ1-2	CASSENSLSFYGYTF	TGTGCCAGCAGTGAAAATAGCCTGTCCTTCTATGGCTACACCTTC
TRBD1	NA	TRBV19	TRBJ2-3	CASSLQGALTDTQYF	TGTGCCAGTAGCTTACAGGGGGCGCTGACAGATACGCAGTATTTT
NA	NA	TRBV7-2	TRBJ2-4	CASSLGLAKNIQYF	TGTGCCAGCAGCTTAGGGCTAGCCAAAAACATTCAGTACTTC
NA	NA	TRBV7-2	TRBJ2-3	CASSLDYSTDTQYF	TGTGCCAGCAGCTTAGACTACAGCACAGATACGCAGTATTTT
TRBD2	few	TRBV11-2	TRBJ2-3	CASSLGTSGVTDTQYF	TGTGCCAGCAGCCTGGGGACTAGCGGGGTAACAGATACGCAGTATTTT
TRBD1	few	TRBV7-2	TRBJ1-2	CASSWGDRYYGYTF	TGTGCCAGCAGCTGGGGGGACAGGTACTATGGCTACACCTTC
NA	NA	TRBV11-3	TRBJ2-5	CASSLGSYQETQYF	TGTGCCAGCAGCTTAGGCAGTTACCAAGAGACCCAGTACTTC